These 20 T cell receptor beta chains came from one sample sequenced in a study of Ad26.COV2.S vaccination and SARS-CoV-2 variants. The treatment denotes: some 20 received Ad26.COV2.S at low or high dose, single or two shots; a few received placebo; per-sample allocation not given. Day 63 following the first vaccine or placebo injection was when the samples were taken. Data came from immunoSEQ multiplex PCR; TCRdb stores just in-frame clones and leaves some out. The sample has about 350,000 clones; more than 85% are singletons. Sample: peripheral blood, taken in a trial of Ad26.COV2.S vaccine versus placebo. The source is a person between 18 and 60 years old who received the Ad26.COV2.S COVID-19 vaccine or a placebo.

This chain uses TRBV7-9 with TRBJ1-1; 9 bases line up with TRBD1. The CDR3 length is 14 residues. V shed 7 bases and J 4 bases; nucleotides not matched to a gene: 7. Germline V CDR1 and CDR2: SEHNR, FQNEAQ (reference sequence). The DNA of the CDR3 is TGTGCCAGCAAGCCACAGGGGGCCGGCACTGAAGCTTTCTTT. This translates into CASKPQGAGTEAFF. Complete variable domain (other parts from reference TRBV7-9 and TRBJ1-1): DTGVSQNPRHKITKRGQNVTFRCDPISEHNRLYWYRQTLGQGPEFLTYFQNEAQLEKSRLLSDRFSAERPKGSFSTLEIQRTEQGDSAMYLCASKPQGAGTEAFFGQGTRLTVV.

DNA of the CDR3: TGTGCCAGCAGCTTAGTCGGGACAGCAACTAATGAAAAACTGTTTTTT. Amino acid sequence: CASSLVGTATNEKLFF. J is TRBJ1-4 and V is TRBV7-2; 7 bases are a match to TRBD1. Germline CDR1 SGHTA, CDR2 FQGNSA. Germline trimming cut 1 base from V and 0 bases from J; bases unmatched to any gene: 2. CDR3 length: 16 amino acids.

The rearrangement links TRBV5-5 to TRBJ2-7; 8 bases agree with TRBD1. Germline trimming cut 0 bases from V and 0 bases from J; bases unmatched to any gene: 5. Looked up from germline, CDR1 is SGHKS and CDR2 is YYEKEE (reference sequence). This CDR3 region has 16 residues. CDR3 nucleotide sequence: TGTGCCAGCAGCTTGGGAACAGGGGGGTCCTCCTACGAGCAGTACTTC. Protein product: CASSLGTGGSSYEQYF. The entire variable domain, with the rest obtained from reference TRBV5-5 and TRBJ2-7, is as follows: DAGVTQSPTHLIKTRGQQVTLRCSPISGHKSVSWYQQVLGQGPQFIFQYYEKEERGRGNFPDRFSARQFPNYSSELNVNALLLGDSALYLCASSLGTGGSSYEQYFGPGTRLTVT.

The chain carries TRBV7-6 and TRBJ1-5, with a possible D match to TRBD1 (5 bases). The CDR3 has 15 residues. Germline V lookup: CDR1 SGHVS, CDR2 FNYEAQ. V lost 4 bases to trimming and J lost 6 bases, with 16 bases between them. The CDR3 sequence is CASSSDGGSSQPQHF. CDR3 DNA sequence: TGTGCCAGCAGCTCGGATGGGGGGAGTAGTCAGCCCCAGCATTTT.

This clone appeared once. This chain connects TRBV7-2 to TRBJ2-5, with 11 bases lining up with TRBD2. From germline, CDR1 is SGHTA and CDR2 FQGNSA. V lost 5 bases, J lost 7 bases, and 12 bases stayed unmatched. The CDR3 has 16 amino acids. The CDR3 loop reads CASSNPGTSGPGTQYF. CDR3 in DNA: TGTGCCAGCAGCAATCCCGGGACTAGCGGACCAGGGACCCAGTACTTC.

The chain employs TRBV29-1 and TRBJ2-2, with D possibly matching TRBD1 (5 bases). This CDR3 has 14 residues. CDR1 SQVTM and CDR2 ANQGSEA come from the germline V gene. V was clipped by 5 bases and J by 2 bases, with 12 bases between them. The CDR3 region has the DNA TGCAGCGTTCGGGCAGGGTCAAACACCGGGGAGCTGTTTTTT. It is translated as CSVRAGSNTGELFF.

This clone has a single count. This chain joins TRBV30 and TRBJ1-4; 7 bases are shared with TRBD1. V gave up 2 bases and J gave up 8 bases; unmatched junction bases: 8. CDR3 size: 14 residues. The germline CDR1 and CDR2 sequences are GTSNPN and SVGIG (reference sequence). The CDR3, as DNA: TGTGCCTGGAGTCTGGACAGGTTTCAAGAAAAACTGTTTTTT. The encoded protein is CAWSLDRFQEKLFF.

The rearrangement links TRBV6-5 to TRBJ2-1; 10 nucleotides agree with TRBD1. This CDR3 is built from 15 residues. Germline V gives CDR1 MNHEY, CDR2 SVGAGI. V lost 7 bases, J lost 3 bases, and 6 bases stayed unmatched. Written as DNA, the CDR3 is TGTGCCAGCACCAGACAGGGGGCCCTCTACAATGAGCAGTTCTTC. Translated: CASTRQGALYNEQFF.

The rearrangement links TRBV11-2 to TRBJ1-6, with D maybe TRBD1 (6 bases). Germline V CDR1 and CDR2: SGHAT, FQNNGV. V was clipped by 0 bases and J by 10 bases, with 13 bases between them. The CDR3 extends over 15 amino acids. The CDR3: CASSLDPGVASPLHF. DNA for the CDR3: TGTGCCAGCAGCTTAGACCCAGGGGTGGCCTCACCCCTCCACTTT.

The table lists this clone with a count of one. The chain combines TRBV27 with TRBJ2-6; weak D call: TRBD1 (5 bases). Trimming stripped 4 bases from V and 0 bases from J, with 13 bases between. CDR3 length equals 17 residues. The germline V gene encodes CDR1 MNHEY and CDR2 SMNVEV (reference sequence). The CDR3 here is CASSYSYRSSGANVLTF. In DNA, the CDR3 is TGTGCCAGCAGTTACTCCTACAGGAGCTCTGGGGCCAACGTCCTGACTTTC. Combining the CDR3 with reference TRBV27 and TRBJ2-6 gives the whole variable domain EAQVTQNPRYLITVTGKKLTVTCSQNMNHEYMSWYRQDPGLGLRQIYYSMNVEVTDKGDVPEGYKVSRKEKRNFPLILESPSPNQTSLYFCASSYSYRSSGANVLTFGAGSRLTVL.

The V gene is TRBV29-1, the J gene TRBJ2-7; 15 bases agree with TRBD2. The CDR3 extends over 14 amino acids. V shed 7 bases and J 5 bases; nucleotides not matched to a gene: 6. The V gene's germline CDR1 is SQVTM and CDR2 ANQGSEA. CDR3 in amino acids: CSAGLAGGLDEQYF. The CDR3 DNA reads as TGCAGCGCGGGACTAGCGGGGGGACTTGACGAGCAGTACTTC.

V gene TRBV19 combines with J gene TRBJ2-2; D perhaps matches TRBD1 (5 bases). Trimming removed 2 bases at V and 5 bases at J, with 9 bases between. The CDR3 is made up of 14 amino acids. Germline V lookup: CDR1 LNHDA, CDR2 SQIVND (reference sequence). CDR3 protein: CASSISRVTGELFF. The CDR3 nucleotides read TGTGCCAGTAGTATAAGCAGGGTTACCGGGGAGCTGTTTTTT.

V and J are TRBV18 and TRBJ1-2; no clear D gene. Germline V lookup: CDR1 KGHSH, CDR2 LQKENI. Trimming took off 2 bases at V and 5 bases at J, with 21 bases between the two ends. This CDR3 region has 17 residues. For the CDR3, the DNA is TGTGCCAGCTCACCAGAGAGTCCATCTACTAATTTTTATGGCTACACCTTC. This encodes CASSPESPSTNFYGYTF.

The chain employs TRBV19 and TRBJ2-1; TRBD2 matches at 12 bases. The CDR3 contains 16 residues. V gave up 7 bases and J gave up 4 bases; unmatched junction bases: 8. Germline loops: CDR1 LNHDA, CDR2 SQIVND (reference sequence). CDR3 amino acids: CASTTSGRITYNEQFF. The CDR3 nucleotides are TGTGCCAGTACGACTAGCGGGAGAATAACTTACAATGAGCAGTTCTTC.

This chain connects TRBV5-1 to TRBJ1-1, with D possibly being TRBD1 (5 bases). Germline CDR1 is SGHRS and CDR2 is YFSETQ. The ends were cut back, 4 bases at V and 3 bases at J, with 10 bases in the middle. The CDR3 has 13 amino acids. The CDR3 sequence: CASSPGGDTEAFF. CDR3 nucleotides: TGCGCCAGCAGCCCCGGGGGAGACACTGAAGCTTTCTTT.

This chain joins TRBV19 and TRBJ2-3; the match to TRBD2 covers 7 bases. Germline-derived CDR1 and CDR2 are LNHDA and SQIVND (reference sequence). This CDR3 has 18 amino acids. The trim removed 4 bases at V and 0 bases at J, leaving 13 bases unmatched. CDR3 residues: CASSTSASSGPSTDTQYF. The CDR3 DNA reads as TGTGCCAGTAGTACCTCCGCGTCTAGCGGCCCTAGCACAGATACGCAGTATTTT.

V usage is TRBV28 and J usage is TRBJ1-6; 8 bases map to TRBD1. The length of the CDR3 is 18 residues. In germline, CDR1 is MDHEN, CDR2 SYDVKM. With 5 bases clipped from V and 9 bases from J, the junction kept 18 bases outside the gene matches. In DNA, the CDR3 is TGTGCCAGCAGTCCGCGAGATTACCAGGGGGCGACCATTTCACCCCTCCACTTT. As protein: CASSPRDYQGATISPLHF.

The CDR3 DNA sequence: TGTGCCAGCAGGCCAGGGACGGAAGGAAACACCATATATTTT. It is translated as CASRPGTEGNTIYF. The chain couples TRBV5-4 to TRBJ1-3, with D perhaps matching TRBD1 (5 bases). The CDR3 runs to 14 residues. CDR1 SGHNT and CDR2 YYREEE come from the germline V gene (reference sequence). Trimming removed 5 bases at V and 4 bases at J, with 13 bases between.

This sequence joins TRBV5-1 and TRBJ1-1; D remains ambiguous. V lost 4 bases and J 1 base, leaving 5 bases between the germline ends. In germline, CDR1 is SGHRS, CDR2 YFSETQ. The CDR3 contains 12 residues. CDR3 sequence: CASSGENTEAFF. The CDR3, as DNA: TGCGCCAGCAGCGGGGAGAACACTGAAGCTTTCTTT.

V is TRBV25-1 and J is TRBJ2-5; the D gene is possibly TRBD1 (6 bases). The CDR3 covers 16 residues. Germline V lookup: CDR1 MGHDK, CDR2 SYGVNS. V dropped 2 bases and J dropped 4 bases, with 17 bases sitting between them. In nucleotides, the CDR3 is TGTGCCAGCAGTGAACTCGGACAGCCTACAAGAGAGACCCAGTACTTC. Its translation: CASSELGQPTRETQYF.